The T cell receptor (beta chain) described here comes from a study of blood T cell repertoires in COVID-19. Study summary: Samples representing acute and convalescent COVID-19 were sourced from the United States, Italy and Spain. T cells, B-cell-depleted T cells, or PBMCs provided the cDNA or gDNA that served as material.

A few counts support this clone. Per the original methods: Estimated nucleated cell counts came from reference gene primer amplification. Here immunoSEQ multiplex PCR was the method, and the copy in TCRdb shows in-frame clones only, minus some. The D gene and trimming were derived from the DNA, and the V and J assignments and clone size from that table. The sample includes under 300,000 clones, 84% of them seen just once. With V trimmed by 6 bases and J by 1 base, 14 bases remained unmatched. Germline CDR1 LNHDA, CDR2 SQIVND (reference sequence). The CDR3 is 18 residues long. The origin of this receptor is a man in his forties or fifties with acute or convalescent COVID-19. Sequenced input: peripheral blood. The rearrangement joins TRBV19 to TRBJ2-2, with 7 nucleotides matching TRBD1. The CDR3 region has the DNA TGTGCCAGTAGGAACAAAGGGACAGCGACCAGGAACACCGGGGAGCTGTTTTTT. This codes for CASRNKGTATRNTGELFF. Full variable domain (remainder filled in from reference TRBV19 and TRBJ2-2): DGGITQSPKYLFRKEGQNVTLSCEQNLNHDAMYWYRQDPGQGLRLIYYSQIVNDFQKGDIAEGYSVSREKKESFPLTVTSAQKNPTAFYLCASRNKGTATRNTGELFFGEGSRLTVL.